These T cell receptor beta chains were read from a single sample in a study of blood T cell repertoires in COVID-19. The method was immunoSEQ multiplex PCR; TCRdb's version includes in-frame clones alone and lacks a portion of them. This table has 350,000 to 550,000 clones, around 87% appearing once. Sequencing used PBMCs or T cells enriched from blood (not recorded which). The receptor source for this set is a man aged 30 to 45 who had recovered from COVID-19. The CDR3 runs from the conserved cysteine through the conserved F or W. D genes are given only for firm matches. Some rows have no size entry. The others give once, few or many, or a class for an expanded clone.

v_gene: TRBV28
j_gene: TRBJ2-5
abundance: -
d_gene: TRBD1
CDR3aa: CASRDTGGGKETQYF
CDR3nt: TGTGCCAGCAGGGATACAGGGGGCGGTAAAGAGACCCAGTACTTC

v_gene: TRBV30
j_gene: TRBJ2-3
abundance: -
d_gene: -
CDR3aa: CAWKGEFSTDTQYF
CDR3nt: TGTGCCTGGAAGGGGGAGTTTAGCACAGATACGCAGTATTTT

v_gene: TRBV5-4
j_gene: TRBJ2-1
abundance: -
d_gene: TRBD2
CDR3aa: CASSRTSGTYNEQFF
CDR3nt: TGTGCCAGCAGTCGGACTAGCGGGACCTACAATGAGCAGTTCTTC

v_gene: TRBV12-3/TRBV12-4
j_gene: TRBJ2-1
abundance: -
d_gene: -
CDR3aa: CASRPRRVNEQFF
CDR3nt: TGTGCCAGCAGACCCAGGAGGGTTAATGAGCAGTTCTTC

v_gene: TRBV4-1
j_gene: TRBJ2-2
abundance: -
d_gene: -
CDR3aa: CASSRGRSNTGELFF
CDR3nt: TGCGCCAGCAGCCGGGGGCGTTCGAACACCGGGGAGCTGTTTTTT

v_gene: TRBV5-1
j_gene: TRBJ1-2
abundance: -
d_gene: TRBD1
CDR3aa: CASSPSGQGASGYTF
CDR3nt: TGCGCCAGCAGCCCTTCGGGACAGGGGGCTAGTGGCTACACCTTC

v_gene: TRBV5-5
j_gene: TRBJ2-5
abundance: few
d_gene: -
CDR3aa: CASSTSGLQETQYF
CDR3nt: TGTGCCAGCAGCACCTCGGGATTGCAAGAGACCCAGTACTTC

v_gene: TRBV5-1
j_gene: TRBJ2-5
abundance: -
d_gene: TRBD2
CDR3aa: CASSLVPGGVETQYF
CDR3nt: TGCGCCAGCAGCTTGGTTCCGGGAGGGGTTGAGACCCAGTACTTC

v_gene: TRBV28
j_gene: TRBJ1-1
abundance: -
d_gene: -
CDR3aa: CASSSGGNTEAFF
CDR3nt: TGTGCCAGCAGTTCGGGAGGGAACACTGAAGCTTTCTTT

v_gene: TRBV6-5
j_gene: TRBJ2-1
abundance: -
d_gene: -
CDR3aa: CASSSRTGAAYNEQFF
CDR3nt: TGTGCCAGCAGTTCCCGGACTGGCGCAGCCTACAATGAGCAGTTCTTC

v_gene: TRBV4-2
j_gene: TRBJ2-3
abundance: -
d_gene: TRBD2
CDR3aa: CASSDRGTSAADTQYF
CDR3nt: TGTGCCAGCAGCGACCGAGGGACTAGCGCAGCAGATACGCAGTATTTT

v_gene: TRBV19
j_gene: TRBJ2-1
abundance: -
d_gene: -
CDR3aa: CASRASRKNYNEQFF
CDR3nt: TGTGCCAGCCGGGCTAGCCGGAAAAACTACAATGAGCAGTTCTTC

v_gene: TRBV2
j_gene: TRBJ1-5
abundance: -
d_gene: -
CDR3aa: CASSESAGHQPQHF
CDR3nt: TGTGCCAGCAGTGAATCGGCAGGGCATCAGCCCCAGCATTTT

v_gene: TRBV27
j_gene: TRBJ1-1
abundance: -
d_gene: TRBD1
CDR3aa: CASSDHGQDTEAFF
CDR3nt: TGTGCCAGCAGCGACCATGGACAGGACACTGAAGCTTTCTTT

v_gene: TRBV5-1
j_gene: TRBJ1-4
abundance: -
d_gene: -
CDR3aa: CASSLGVNEKLFF
CDR3nt: TGCGCCAGCAGCTTAGGGGTTAATGAAAAACTGTTTTTT

v_gene: TRBV5-8
j_gene: TRBJ1-5
abundance: -
d_gene: -
CDR3aa: CASSLYKNNQPQHF
CDR3nt: TGTGCCAGCAGCTTGTACAAGAACAATCAGCCCCAGCATTTT

v_gene: TRBV6-5
j_gene: TRBJ2-1
abundance: few
d_gene: -
CDR3aa: CASSRRQRSYNEQFF
CDR3nt: TGTGCCAGCAGCCGGAGACAGAGATCCTACAATGAGCAGTTCTTC

v_gene: TRBV30
j_gene: TRBJ1-6
abundance: -
d_gene: -
CDR3aa: CAWREGPRSPLHF
CDR3nt: TGTGCCTGGAGGGAGGGTCCCCGGTCACCCCTCCACTTT

v_gene: TRBV25-1
j_gene: TRBJ2-7
abundance: -
d_gene: -
CDR3aa: CASSHSSYEQYF
CDR3nt: TGTGCCAGCAGTCATAGCAGCTACGAGCAGTACTTC

v_gene: TRBV11-2
j_gene: TRBJ2-2
abundance: -
d_gene: TRBD1
CDR3aa: CASSQIPGQPNTGELFF
CDR3nt: TGTGCCAGCAGCCAGATTCCGGGACAGCCGAACACCGGGGAGCTGTTTTTT

v_gene: TRBV10-2
j_gene: TRBJ1-1
abundance: -
d_gene: TRBD1
CDR3aa: CASMDRQGGALGRYLEAFF
CDR3nt: TGCGCCAGCATGGATCGACAGGGTGGGGCCCTGGGCCGCTACCTTGAAGCTTTCTTT

v_gene: TRBV7-9
j_gene: TRBJ2-3
abundance: once
d_gene: TRBD1
CDR3aa: CASSLGDRGRSDTQYF
CDR3nt: TGTGCCAGCAGCTTAGGGGACAGGGGCCGGTCAGATACGCAGTATTTT

v_gene: TRBV4-1
j_gene: TRBJ1-2
abundance: -
d_gene: TRBD1
CDR3aa: CASSHPDRGWYGYTF
CDR3nt: TGCGCCAGCAGCCATCCGGACAGGGGGTGGTATGGCTACACCTTC

v_gene: TRBV4-1
j_gene: TRBJ2-7
abundance: few
d_gene: -
CDR3aa: CASSRTETSYYEQYF
CDR3nt: TGCGCCAGCAGCCGAACGGAGACTAGTTACTACGAGCAGTACTTC

v_gene: TRBV28
j_gene: TRBJ1-5
abundance: -
d_gene: -
CDR3aa: CASSLLPGKSNQPQHF
CDR3nt: TGTGCCAGCAGTTTACTTCCAGGGAAAAGCAATCAGCCCCAGCATTTT

v_gene: TRBV6-1
j_gene: TRBJ1-5
abundance: -
d_gene: TRBD1
CDR3aa: CASSVLLGDSYQPQHF
CDR3nt: TGTGCCAGCAGTGTTTTGTTGGGGGACAGTTATCAGCCCCAGCATTTT